The 6 T cell receptor beta chains reported below all come from one sample, sequenced in a study of OX40 agonist ivuxolimab in advanced cancers. Clones were read by immunoSEQ multiplex PCR, and TCRdb kept only the in-frame ones, dropping some. The data contain 65,000 to 70,000 clones, 90% to 95% of them singletons. The specimen was CD4+ or CD8+ T cells sorted from blood, collected in a trial of the OX40 agonist ivuxolimab. The receptors were gathered from an adult with an advanced solid tumor such as melanoma, head and neck, liver or kidney cancer.

The chain carries TRBV19 and TRBJ2-7; the match to TRBD2 covers 11 bases. There are 14 residues in the CDR3. CDR1 and CDR2 (germline): LNHDA, SQIVND (reference sequence). With 6 bases clipped from V and 2 bases from J, the junction kept 3 bases outside the gene matches. This CDR3 is CASSTTSGTYEQYF. Here the CDR3 DNA reads TGTGCCAGTAGCACGACTAGCGGGACCTACGAGCAGTACTTC.

The chain recombines TRBV11-1 with TRBJ2-1; D may match TRBD1 or TRBD2 (5 bases each). Trimming cost V 5 bases and J 8 bases, with 19 bases left between them. The CDR3 has 15 residues. Germline V lookup: CDR1 SGHAT, CDR2 FQDESV (reference sequence). CDR3 amino acids: CASSPAPGHGDEQFF. CDR3 coding DNA: TGTGCCAGCAGCCCCGCGCCGGGGCACGGGGATGAGCAGTTCTTC.

This clone was recorded only once. The J gene is TRBJ2-7, the V gene TRBV21-1; no check of the table's D call, TRBD1, against the DNA was made. TRBV21-1 is marked as a pseudogene. The CDR3 is made up of 11 amino acids. In DNA form, the CDR3 reads TGTGCCAGCAGACAGGAGTACGAGCAGTACTTC. Amino acid sequence: CASRQEYEQYF.

The gene calls are TRBV27 and TRBJ1-2, with 10 bases lining up with TRBD1. The V and J ends lost 6 bases and 8 bases, in that order; junction bases with no gene match: 9. Germline loops: CDR1 MNHEY, CDR2 SMNVEV (reference sequence). CDR3 length: 14 residues. The CDR3 nucleotides read TGTGCCAGCAGCCCAACCGGGACAGGGGTCGGCTACACCTTC. Its translation is CASSPTGTGVGYTF.

This rearrangement joins TRBV2 to TRBJ2-5; 8 bases are a match to TRBD2. Germline V gene data show CDR1 as SNHLY and CDR2 as FYNNEI. The CDR3 runs 15 residues. The V segment lost 8 bases and the J segment 4 bases; nucleotides outside the gene matches: 12. The DNA for the CDR3 is TGTGCCAGCCGCCTAGGTGCGGGAGGAGCAGAGACCCAGTACTTC. Its translation: CASRLGAGGAETQYF.

V is TRBV14 and J is TRBJ1-2, with D unclear. CDR3 length equals 12 residues. V shed 1 base and J shed 7 bases, with 7 bases lying between them. CDR1 is SGHDN, CDR2 FVKESK, per germline. The CDR3 DNA reads as TGTGCCAGCAGCCAAGCACAGTCTGGCTACACCTTC. It is translated as CASSQAQSGYTF. Full variable domain (remainder filled in from reference TRBV14 and TRBJ1-2): EAGVTQFPSHSVIEKGQTVTLRCDPISGHDNLYWYRRVMGKEIKFLLHFVKESKQDESGMPNNRFLAERTGGTYSTLKVQPAELEDSGVYFCASSQAQSGYTFGSGTRLTVV.